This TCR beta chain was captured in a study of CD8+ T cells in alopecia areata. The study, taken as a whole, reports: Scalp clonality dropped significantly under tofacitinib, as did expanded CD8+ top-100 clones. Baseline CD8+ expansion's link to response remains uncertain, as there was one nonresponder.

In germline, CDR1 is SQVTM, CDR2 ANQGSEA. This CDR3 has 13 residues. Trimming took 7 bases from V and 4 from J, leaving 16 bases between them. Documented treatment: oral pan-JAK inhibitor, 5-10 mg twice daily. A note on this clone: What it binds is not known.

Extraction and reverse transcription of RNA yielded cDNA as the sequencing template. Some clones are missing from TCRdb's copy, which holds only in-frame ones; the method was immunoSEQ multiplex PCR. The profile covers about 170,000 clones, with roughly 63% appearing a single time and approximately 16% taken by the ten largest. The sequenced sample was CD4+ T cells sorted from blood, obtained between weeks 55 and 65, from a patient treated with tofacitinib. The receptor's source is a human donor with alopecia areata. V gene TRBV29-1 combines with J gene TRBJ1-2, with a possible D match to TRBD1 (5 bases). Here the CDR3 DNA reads TGCAGCGCCACGACGGGGGGGACCTATGGCTACACCTTC. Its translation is CSATTGGTYGYTF.